This record covers a single T cell receptor beta chain. Additional DNA sequences in this sample encode the identical CDR3. The data stem from a study of control samples from healthy donors and cancer patients. Produced via immunoSEQ multiplex PCR; TCRdb's table is partial and in-frame only. Altogether about 160,000 clones are present, roughly 90% being singletons, with the ten largest covering roughly 0.64%. The germline V and J ends were trimmed by 4 bases and 14 bases, with 17 bases remaining between them. This CDR3 is built from 12 residues. This clonotype was obtained from a woman aged 25 to 39 in good health. The sequenced sample consisted of blood. The chain employs TRBV12-3 or TRBV12-4 and TRBJ1-1; D remains ambiguous. The CDR3 region is CASSSTPGRAFF. CDR3 coding DNA: TGTGCCAGCAGTTCCACTCCTGGACGGGCCTTCTTT.